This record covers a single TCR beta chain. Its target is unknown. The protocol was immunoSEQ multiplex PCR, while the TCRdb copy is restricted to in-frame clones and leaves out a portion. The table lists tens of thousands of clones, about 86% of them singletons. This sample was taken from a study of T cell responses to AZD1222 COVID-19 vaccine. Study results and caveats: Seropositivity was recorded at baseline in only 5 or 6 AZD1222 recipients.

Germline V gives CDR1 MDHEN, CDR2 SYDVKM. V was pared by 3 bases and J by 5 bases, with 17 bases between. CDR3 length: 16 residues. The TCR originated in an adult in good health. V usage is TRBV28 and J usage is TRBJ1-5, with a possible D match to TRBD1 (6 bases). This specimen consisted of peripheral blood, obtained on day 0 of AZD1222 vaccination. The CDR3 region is CASSLGGAAGYQPQHF. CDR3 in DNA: TGTGCCAGCAGTTTGGGGGGGGCAGCCGGGTATCAGCCCCAGCATTTT.